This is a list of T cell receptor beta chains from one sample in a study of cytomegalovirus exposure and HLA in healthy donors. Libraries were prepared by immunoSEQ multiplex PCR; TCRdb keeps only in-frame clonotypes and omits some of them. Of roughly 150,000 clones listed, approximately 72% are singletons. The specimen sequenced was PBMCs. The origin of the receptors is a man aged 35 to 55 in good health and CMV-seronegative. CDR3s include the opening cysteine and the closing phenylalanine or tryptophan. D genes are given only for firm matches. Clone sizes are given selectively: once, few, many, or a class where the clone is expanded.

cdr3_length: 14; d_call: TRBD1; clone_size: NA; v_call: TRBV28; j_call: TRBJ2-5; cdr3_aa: CASSQPGQQETQYF; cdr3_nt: TGTGCCAGCAGTCAACCGGGACAGCAAGAGACCCAGTACTTC
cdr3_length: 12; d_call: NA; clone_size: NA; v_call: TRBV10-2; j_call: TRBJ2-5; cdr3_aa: CASSSPQETQYF; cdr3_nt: TGCGCCAGCAGTAGCCCCCAAGAGACCCAGTACTTC
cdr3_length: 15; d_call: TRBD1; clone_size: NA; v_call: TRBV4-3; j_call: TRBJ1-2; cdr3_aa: CASSQDGQGDYGYTF; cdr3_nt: TGCGCCAGCAGCCAAGATGGACAGGGGGACTATGGCTACACCTTC
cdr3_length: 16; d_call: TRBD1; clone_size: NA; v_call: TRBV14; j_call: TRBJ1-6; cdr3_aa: CASSQDMGQATSPLHF; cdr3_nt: TGTGCCAGCAGCCAAGATATGGGACAGGCGACTTCACCCCTCCACTTT
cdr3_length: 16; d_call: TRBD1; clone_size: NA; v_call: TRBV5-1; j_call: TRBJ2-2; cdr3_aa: CASSSSTGGNTGELFF; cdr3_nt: TGCGCCAGCAGCTCAAGTACAGGGGGTAACACCGGGGAGCTGTTTTTT
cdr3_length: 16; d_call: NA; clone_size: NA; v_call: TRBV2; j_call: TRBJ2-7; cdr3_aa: CASSEMGSGVSYEQYF; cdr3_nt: TGTGCCAGCAGTGAAATGGGGTCAGGGGTTTCGTACGAGCAGTACTTC
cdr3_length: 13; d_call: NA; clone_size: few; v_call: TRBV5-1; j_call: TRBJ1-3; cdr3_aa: CASSLGQGNTIYF; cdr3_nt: TGCGCCAGCAGCTTGGGACAGGGAAACACCATATATTTT
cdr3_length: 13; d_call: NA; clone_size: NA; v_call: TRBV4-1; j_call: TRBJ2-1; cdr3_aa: CASSQDSVSEQFF; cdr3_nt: TGCGCCAGCAGCCAAGATTCGGTCTCTGAGCAGTTCTTC
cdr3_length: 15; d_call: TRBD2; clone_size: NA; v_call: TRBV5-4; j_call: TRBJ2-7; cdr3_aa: CASSPTSGGPYEQYF; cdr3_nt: TGTGCCAGCAGCCCCACTAGCGGGGGGCCCTACGAGCAGTACTTC
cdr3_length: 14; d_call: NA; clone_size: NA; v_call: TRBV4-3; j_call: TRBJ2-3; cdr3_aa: CASSQDYNTDTQYF; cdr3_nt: TGCGCCAGCAGCCAAGATTACAACACAGATACGCAGTATTTT
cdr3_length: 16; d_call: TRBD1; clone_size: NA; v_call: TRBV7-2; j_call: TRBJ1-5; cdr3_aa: CASSLGGTGGGQPQHF; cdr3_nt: TGTGCCAGCAGCTTAGGTGGTACAGGGGGCGGTCAGCCCCAGCATTTT
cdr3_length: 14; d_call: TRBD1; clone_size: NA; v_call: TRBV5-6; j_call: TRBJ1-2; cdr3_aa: CASTWTGEVYGYTF; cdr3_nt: TGTGCCAGCACGTGGACAGGGGAGGTTTATGGCTACACCTTC
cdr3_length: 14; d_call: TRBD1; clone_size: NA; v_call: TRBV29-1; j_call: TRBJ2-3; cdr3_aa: CSVPGQGRTDTQYF; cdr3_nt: TGCAGCGTCCCCGGACAGGGACGCACAGATACGCAGTATTTT
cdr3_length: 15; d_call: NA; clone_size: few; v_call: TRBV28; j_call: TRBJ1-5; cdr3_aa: CASSILDRVNQPQHF; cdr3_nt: TGTGCCAGCAGTATTCTGGACAGAGTCAATCAGCCCCAGCATTTT
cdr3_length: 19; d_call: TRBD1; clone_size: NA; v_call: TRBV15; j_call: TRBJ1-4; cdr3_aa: CATSRSRGDRGAEMGKLFF; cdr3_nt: TGTGCCACCAGCAGATCCAGAGGGGACAGGGGCGCCGAAATGGGAAAACTGTTTTTT
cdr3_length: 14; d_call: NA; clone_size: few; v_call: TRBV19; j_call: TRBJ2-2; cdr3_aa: CASAGTRNTGELFF; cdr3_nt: TGTGCCAGTGCGGGGACTCGTAACACCGGGGAGCTGTTTTTT
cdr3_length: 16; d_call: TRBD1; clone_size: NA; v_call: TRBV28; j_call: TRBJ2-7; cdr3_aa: CASSFRTGKGSYEQYF; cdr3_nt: TGTGCCAGCAGTTTCCGGACAGGGAAAGGCTCCTACGAGCAGTACTTC
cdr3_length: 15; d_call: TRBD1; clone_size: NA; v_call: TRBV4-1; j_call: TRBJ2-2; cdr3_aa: CASSLTDRGAGELFF; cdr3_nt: TGCGCCAGCAGCCTAACCGACAGGGGAGCCGGGGAGCTGTTTTTT
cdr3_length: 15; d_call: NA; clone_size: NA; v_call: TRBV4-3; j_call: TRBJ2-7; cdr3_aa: CASSQDPGSSYEQYF; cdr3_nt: TGCGCCAGCAGCCAAGATCCGGGTAGCTCCTACGAGCAGTACTTC
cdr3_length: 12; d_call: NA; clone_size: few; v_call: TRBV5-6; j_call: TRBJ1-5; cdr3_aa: CASSEGDQPQHF; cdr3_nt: TGTGCCAGCAGCGAGGGTGATCAGCCCCAGCATTTT
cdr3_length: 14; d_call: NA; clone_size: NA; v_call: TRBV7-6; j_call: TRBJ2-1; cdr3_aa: CASSRRQRGNEQFF; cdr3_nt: TGTGCCAGCAGCCGACGCCAGAGAGGGAATGAGCAGTTCTTC
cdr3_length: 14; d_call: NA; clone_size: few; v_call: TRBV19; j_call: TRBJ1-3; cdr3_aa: CASSIPGIGNTIYF; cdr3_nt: TGTGCCAGTAGTATCCCGGGAATTGGAAACACCATATATTTT
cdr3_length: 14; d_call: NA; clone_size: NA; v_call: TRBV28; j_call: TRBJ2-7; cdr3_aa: CASSLGGGAYEQYF; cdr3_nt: TGTGCCAGCAGTTTAGGCGGCGGCGCCTACGAGCAGTACTTC
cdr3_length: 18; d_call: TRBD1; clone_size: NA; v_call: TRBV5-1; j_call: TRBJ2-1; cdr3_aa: CASSFGALGQVMEWEQFF; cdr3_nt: TGCGCCAGCAGCTTTGGGGCCCTGGGACAGGTCATGGAATGGGAGCAGTTCTTC
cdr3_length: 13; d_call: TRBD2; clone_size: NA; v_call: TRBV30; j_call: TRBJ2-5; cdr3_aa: CAWKLAGGETQYF; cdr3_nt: TGTGCCTGGAAGCTAGCGGGAGGAGAGACCCAGTACTTC
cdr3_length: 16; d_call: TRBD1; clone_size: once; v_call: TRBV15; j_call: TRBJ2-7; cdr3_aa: CATSTYRGQGGHEQYF; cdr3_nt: TGTGCCACCAGCACCTACCGTGGACAGGGGGGCCACGAGCAGTACTTC
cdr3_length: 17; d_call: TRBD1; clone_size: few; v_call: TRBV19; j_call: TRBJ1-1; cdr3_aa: CASSIPGWDRQNTEAFF; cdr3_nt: TGTGCCAGTAGTATCCCCGGCTGGGACAGACAGAACACTGAAGCTTTCTTT
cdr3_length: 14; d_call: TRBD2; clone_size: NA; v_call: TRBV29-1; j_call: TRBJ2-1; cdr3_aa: CSVPGLAGRKEQFF; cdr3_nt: TGCAGCGTTCCAGGACTAGCGGGACGTAAGGAGCAGTTCTTC
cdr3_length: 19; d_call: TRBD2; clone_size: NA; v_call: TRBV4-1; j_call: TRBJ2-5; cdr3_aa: CASSQDLWASGGSEETQYF; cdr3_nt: TGCGCCAGCAGCCAAGATCTTTGGGCTAGCGGGGGTAGTGAAGAGACCCAGTACTTC
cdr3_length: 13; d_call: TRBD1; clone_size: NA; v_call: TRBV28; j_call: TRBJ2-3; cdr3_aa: CASNSGGPDTQYF; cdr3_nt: TGTGCCAGCAACTCAGGGGGCCCAGATACGCAGTATTTT
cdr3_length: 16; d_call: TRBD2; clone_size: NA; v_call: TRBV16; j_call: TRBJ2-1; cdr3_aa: CASSQSRRGEYNEQFF; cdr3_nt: TGTGCCAGCAGCCAATCGAGGCGGGGGGAGTACAATGAGCAGTTCTTC
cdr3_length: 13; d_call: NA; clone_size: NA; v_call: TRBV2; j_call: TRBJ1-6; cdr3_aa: CASSEQGRPPLHF; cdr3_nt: TGTGCCAGCAGTGAACAGGGGCGGCCACCCCTCCACTTT
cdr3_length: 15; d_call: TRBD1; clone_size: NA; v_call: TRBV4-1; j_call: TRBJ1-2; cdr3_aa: CASSQAGQGNYGYTF; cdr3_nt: TGCGCCAGCAGCCAGGCGGGACAGGGTAACTATGGCTACACCTTC
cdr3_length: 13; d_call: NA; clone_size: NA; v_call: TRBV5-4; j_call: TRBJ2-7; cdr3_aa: CASSLPGADEQYF; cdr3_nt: TGTGCCAGCAGCTTGCCAGGGGCAGACGAGCAGTACTTC
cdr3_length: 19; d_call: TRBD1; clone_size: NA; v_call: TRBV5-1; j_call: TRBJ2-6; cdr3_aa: CASSLAGTGRNSGANVLTF; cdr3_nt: TGCGCCAGCAGCTTGGCCGGGACAGGGAGAAACTCTGGGGCCAACGTCCTGACTTTC
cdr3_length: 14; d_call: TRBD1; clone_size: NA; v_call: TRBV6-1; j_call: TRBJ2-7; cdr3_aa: CASSAPGDRVEQYF; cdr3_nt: TGTGCCAGCAGTGCCCCGGGGGACAGGGTCGAGCAGTACTTC
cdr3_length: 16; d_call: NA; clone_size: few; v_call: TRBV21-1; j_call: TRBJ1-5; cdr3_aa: CASSKGDRGNDQPQHF; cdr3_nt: TGTGCCAGCAGCAAAGGGGACAGGGGGAATGATCAGCCCCAGCATTTT
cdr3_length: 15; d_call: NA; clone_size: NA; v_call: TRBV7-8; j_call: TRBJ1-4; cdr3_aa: CASSLARDANEKLFF; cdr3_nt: TGTGCCAGCAGCTTAGCGCGCGATGCTAATGAAAAACTGTTTTTT
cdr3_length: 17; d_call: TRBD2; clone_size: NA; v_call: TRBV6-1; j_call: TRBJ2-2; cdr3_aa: CASSERPGLAGFRELFF; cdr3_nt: TGTGCCAGCAGTGAAAGGCCGGGACTAGCGGGATTCCGGGAGCTGTTTTTT
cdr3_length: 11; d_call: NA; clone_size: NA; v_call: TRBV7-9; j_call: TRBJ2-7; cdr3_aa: CASSTGYEQYF; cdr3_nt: TGTGCCAGCAGCACCGGCTACGAGCAGTACTTC
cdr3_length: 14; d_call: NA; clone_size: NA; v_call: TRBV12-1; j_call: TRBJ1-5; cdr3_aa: CASPPLTSNQPQHF; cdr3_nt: TGTGCCAGCCCGCCACTGACAAGTAATCAGCCCCAGCATTTT
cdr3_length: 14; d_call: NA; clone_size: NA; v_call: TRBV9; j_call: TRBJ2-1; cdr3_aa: CASSVDGLSNEQFF; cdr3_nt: TGTGCCAGCAGCGTAGACGGGTTGAGCAATGAGCAGTTCTTC
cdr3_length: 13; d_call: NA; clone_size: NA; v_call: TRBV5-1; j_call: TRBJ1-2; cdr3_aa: CASSSDSNYGYTF; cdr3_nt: TGCGCCAGCAGCTCAGACAGCAACTATGGCTACACCTTC
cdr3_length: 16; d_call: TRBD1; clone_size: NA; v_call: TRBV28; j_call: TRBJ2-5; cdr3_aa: CASSIQGDIVQETQYF; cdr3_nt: TGTGCCAGCAGCATACAGGGGGATATTGTCCAAGAGACCCAGTACTTC
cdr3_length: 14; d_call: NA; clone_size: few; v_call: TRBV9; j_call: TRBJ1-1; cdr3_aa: CASSPQVRNTEAFF; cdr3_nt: TGTGCCAGCAGCCCTCAGGTCCGGAACACTGAAGCTTTCTTT